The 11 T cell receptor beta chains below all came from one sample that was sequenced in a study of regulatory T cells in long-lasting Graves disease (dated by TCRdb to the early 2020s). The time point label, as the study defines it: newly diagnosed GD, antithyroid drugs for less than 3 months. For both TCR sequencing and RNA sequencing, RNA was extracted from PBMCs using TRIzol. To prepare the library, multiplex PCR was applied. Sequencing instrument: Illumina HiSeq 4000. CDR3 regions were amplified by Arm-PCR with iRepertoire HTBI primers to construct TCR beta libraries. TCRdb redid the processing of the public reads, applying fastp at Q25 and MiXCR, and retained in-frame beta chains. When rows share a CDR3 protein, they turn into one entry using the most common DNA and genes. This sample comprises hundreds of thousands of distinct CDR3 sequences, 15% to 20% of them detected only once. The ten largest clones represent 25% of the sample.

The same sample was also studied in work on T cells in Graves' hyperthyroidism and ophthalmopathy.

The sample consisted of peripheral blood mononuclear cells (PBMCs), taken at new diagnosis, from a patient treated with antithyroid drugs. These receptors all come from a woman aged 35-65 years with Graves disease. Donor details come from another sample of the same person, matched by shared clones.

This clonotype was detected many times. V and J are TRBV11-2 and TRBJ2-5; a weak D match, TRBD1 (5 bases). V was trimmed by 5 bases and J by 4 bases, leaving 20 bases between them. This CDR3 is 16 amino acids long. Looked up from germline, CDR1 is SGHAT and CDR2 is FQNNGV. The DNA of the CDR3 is TGTGCCAGCAGCCACCTGAAGGGGCCGGGCGTAGAGACCCAGTACTTC. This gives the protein CASSHLKGPGVETQYF. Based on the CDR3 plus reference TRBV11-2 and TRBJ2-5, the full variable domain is EAGVAQSPRYKIIEKRQSVAFWCNPISGHATLYWYQQILGQGPKLLIQFQNNGVVDDSQLPKDRFSAERLKGVDSTLKIQPAKLEDSAVYLCASSHLKGPGVETQYFGPGTRLLVL.

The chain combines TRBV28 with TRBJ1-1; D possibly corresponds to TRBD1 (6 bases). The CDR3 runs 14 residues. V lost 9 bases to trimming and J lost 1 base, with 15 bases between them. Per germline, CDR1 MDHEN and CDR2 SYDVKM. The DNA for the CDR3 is TGTGCCAGTCGACCGGGACACAAGAACACTGAAGCTTTCTTT. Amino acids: CASRPGHKNTEAFF.

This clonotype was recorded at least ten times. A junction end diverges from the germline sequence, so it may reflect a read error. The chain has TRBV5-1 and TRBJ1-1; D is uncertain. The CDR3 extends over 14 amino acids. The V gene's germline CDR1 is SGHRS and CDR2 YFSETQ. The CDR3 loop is CASSLDQRNTEAFF. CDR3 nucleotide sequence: TGTGCCAGCAGCTTAGACCAGAGGAACACTGAAGCTTTCTTT.

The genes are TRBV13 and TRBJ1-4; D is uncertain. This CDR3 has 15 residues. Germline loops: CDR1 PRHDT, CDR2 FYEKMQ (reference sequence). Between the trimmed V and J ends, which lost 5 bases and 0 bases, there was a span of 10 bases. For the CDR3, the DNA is TGTGCCAGCAGCACGAGTCTAGCAACTAATGAAAAACTGTTTTTT. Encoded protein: CASSTSLATNEKLFF. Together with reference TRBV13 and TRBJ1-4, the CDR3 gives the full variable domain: AAGVIQSPRHLIKEKRETATLKCYPIPRHDTVYWYQQGPGQDPQFLISFYEKMQSDKGSIPDRFSAQQFSDYHSELNMSSLELGDSALYFCASSTSLATNEKLFFGSGTQLSVL.

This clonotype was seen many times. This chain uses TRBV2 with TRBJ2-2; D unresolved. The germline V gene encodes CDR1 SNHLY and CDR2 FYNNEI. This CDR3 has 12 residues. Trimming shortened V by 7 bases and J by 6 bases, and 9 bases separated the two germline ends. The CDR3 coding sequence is TGTGCCAGCACCCGGTCGTCCGGGGAGCTGTTTTTT. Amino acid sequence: CASTRSSGELFF.

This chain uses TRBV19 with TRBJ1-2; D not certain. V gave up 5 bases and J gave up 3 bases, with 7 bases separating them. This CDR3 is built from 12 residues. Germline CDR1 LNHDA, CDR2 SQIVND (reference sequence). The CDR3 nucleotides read TGTGCCAGTAGTCGACGATACTATGGCTACACCTTC. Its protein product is CASSRRYYGYTF.

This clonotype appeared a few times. As DNA, the CDR3 is TGCGCCAGCAGCCAAGATGAGACGGAAAAACTGTTTTTT. Encoded protein: CASSQDETEKLFF. V gene TRBV4-1 combines with J gene TRBJ1-4; no clear D gene. Trimming shortened V by 0 bases and J by 8 bases, and 7 bases separated the two germline ends. The CDR3 consists of 13 residues. CDR1 MGHRA and CDR2 YSYEKL come from the germline V gene.

CDR3 amino acids: CASSLVGQGLNYGYTF. The CDR3 bases are TGCGCCAGCAGCTTGGTCGGACAGGGTTTAAACTATGGCTACACCTTC. This chain uses TRBV5-1 with TRBJ1-2, with 8 bases matching TRBD1. The CDR3 contains 16 residues. CDR1 and CDR2 (germline): SGHRS, YFSETQ. The J segment lost 2 bases and the V segment lost 0 bases, leaving 6 bases of the junction unmatched.

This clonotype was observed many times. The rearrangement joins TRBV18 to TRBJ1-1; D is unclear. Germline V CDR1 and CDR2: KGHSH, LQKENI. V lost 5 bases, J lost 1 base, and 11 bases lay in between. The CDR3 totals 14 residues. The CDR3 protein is CASSFSPENTEAFF. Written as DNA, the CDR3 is TGTGCCAGCTCATTCAGTCCGGAGAACACTGAAGCTTTCTTT.

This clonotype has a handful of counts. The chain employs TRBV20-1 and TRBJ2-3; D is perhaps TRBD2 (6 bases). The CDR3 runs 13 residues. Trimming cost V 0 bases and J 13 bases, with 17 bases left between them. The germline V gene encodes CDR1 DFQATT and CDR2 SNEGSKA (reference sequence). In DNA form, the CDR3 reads TGCAGTGCTAGAGATAGAACCCTCTGGGAGGAGTATTTT. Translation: CSARDRTLWEEYF.

The CDR3 region has the DNA TGCAGCGGCTGGACAGGGGGATTTATGAACACTGAAGCTTTCTTT. As protein: CSGWTGGFMNTEAFF. V usage is TRBV29-1 and J usage is TRBJ1-1, with 10 bases aligning to TRBD1. CDR3 size: 15 residues. V lost 7 bases to trimming and J lost 0 bases; unmatched junction nucleotides: 8. The germline gives CDR1 SQVTM, CDR2 ANQGSEA. The full variable domain, in which reference TRBV29-1 and TRBJ1-1 provide the parts outside the CDR3, is SAVISQKPSRDICQRGTSLTIQCQVDSQVTMMFWYRQQPGQSLTLIATANQGSEATYESGFVIDKFPISRPNLTFSTLTVSNMSPEDSSIYLCSGWTGGFMNTEAFFGQGTRLTVV.